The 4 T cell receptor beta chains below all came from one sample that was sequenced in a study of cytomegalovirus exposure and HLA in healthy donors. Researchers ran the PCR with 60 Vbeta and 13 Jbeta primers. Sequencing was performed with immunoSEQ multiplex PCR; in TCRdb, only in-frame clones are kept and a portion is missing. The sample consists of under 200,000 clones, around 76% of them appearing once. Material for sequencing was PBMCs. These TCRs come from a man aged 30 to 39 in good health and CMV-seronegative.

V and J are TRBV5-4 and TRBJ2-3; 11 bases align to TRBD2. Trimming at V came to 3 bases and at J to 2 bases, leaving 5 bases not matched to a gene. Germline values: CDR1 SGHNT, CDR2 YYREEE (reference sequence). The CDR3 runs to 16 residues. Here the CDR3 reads CASSSPGLADTDTQYF. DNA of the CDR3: TGTGCCAGCAGCTCGCCGGGACTAGCGGACACAGATACGCAGTATTTT.

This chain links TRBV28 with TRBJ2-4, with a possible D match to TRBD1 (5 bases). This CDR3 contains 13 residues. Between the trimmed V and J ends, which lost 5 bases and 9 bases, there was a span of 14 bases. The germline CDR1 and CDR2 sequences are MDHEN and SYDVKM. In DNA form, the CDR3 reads TGTGCCAGCAGTCCTGTCCTGACAGCCATTCAGTACTTC. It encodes CASSPVLTAIQYF.

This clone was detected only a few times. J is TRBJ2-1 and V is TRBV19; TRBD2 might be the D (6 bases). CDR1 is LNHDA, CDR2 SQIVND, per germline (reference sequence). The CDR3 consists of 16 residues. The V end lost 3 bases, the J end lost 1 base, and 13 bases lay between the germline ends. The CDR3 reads CASSIAGRGSYNEQFF. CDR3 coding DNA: TGTGCCAGTAGTATTGCTGGGCGGGGATCCTACAATGAGCAGTTCTTC.

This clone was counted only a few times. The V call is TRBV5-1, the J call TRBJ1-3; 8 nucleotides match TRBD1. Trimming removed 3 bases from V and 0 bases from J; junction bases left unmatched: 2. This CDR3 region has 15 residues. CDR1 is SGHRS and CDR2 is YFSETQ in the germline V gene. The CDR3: CASSSGTGSGNTIYF. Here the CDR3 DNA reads TGCGCCAGCAGCTCCGGGACAGGCTCTGGAAACACCATATATTTT.